The 18 T cell receptor beta chains reported below all come from one sample, sequenced in a study of blood T cells in healthy people across ages (dated by TCRdb to the mid-2010s). Libraries were constructed by 5' RACE. Instrument on record: Illumina HiSeq 2500. A second PCR of about 7 to 12 cycles was run with a J-beta primer mix and a sample-barcoded 5' primer. Through fastp at Q25 and MiXCR, TCRdb rebuilt clones from the public reads, retaining in-frame beta chains. Rows are unified per CDR3 protein, each entry keeping the most common DNA and genes. Here the sample has hundreds of thousands of distinct CDR3 sequences; around two thirds occur a single time. The top ten constitute about a quarter of the sample. The sample comprised blood. These receptors were collected from a man between 25 and 39 years old in good health.

This rearrangement joins TRBV4-3 to TRBJ2-7; D might be TRBD1 (6 bases). Trimming took off 0 bases at V and 2 bases at J, with 11 bases between the two ends. Germline values: CDR1 LGHNA, CDR2 YSLEER. CDR3 length: 15 amino acids. The CDR3 loop reads CASSQDWDTAYEQYF. For the CDR3, the DNA is TGCGCCAGCAGCCAAGATTGGGACACAGCCTACGAGCAGTACTTC.

The chain has TRBV6-1 and TRBJ1-2, with D possibly being TRBD1 (5 bases). Trimming removed 7 bases from V and 3 bases from J, with 12 bases in between. Germline V lookup: CDR1 MNHNS, CDR2 SASEGT. The CDR3 runs 13 residues. The CDR3 region has the DNA TGTGCCAGCACCGCAGGGTTAGACTATGGCTACACCTTC. This gives the protein CASTAGLDYGYTF.

In its sample, this clonotype was seen a few times. The V and J genes are TRBV10-3 and TRBJ1-5; TRBD1 might be the D (5 bases). Germline V CDR1 and CDR2: ENHRY, SYGVKD. The V end was cut by 3 bases, the J end by 5 bases, with 11 bases between. This CDR3 contains 14 residues. The CDR3 sequence: CAISEGWGDQPQHF. As DNA, the CDR3 is TGTGCCATCAGTGAAGGATGGGGGGATCAGCCCCAGCATTTT.

The chain is built from TRBV12-3 or TRBV12-4 and TRBJ1-1; D is unresolved. This CDR3 comprises 12 residues. Trimming shortened V by 5 bases and J by 6 bases, and 10 bases separated the two germline ends. CDR3 residues: CASSLGLAEAFF. The DNA of the CDR3 is TGTGCCAGCAGTCTCGGACTGGCTGAAGCTTTCTTT.

The rearrangement links TRBV28 to TRBJ1-2; the match to TRBD1 covers 8 bases. Germline values: CDR1 MDHEN, CDR2 SYDVKM. The CDR3 extends over 13 amino acids. J gave up 9 bases and V 5 bases, and 8 bases lay outside the gene matches. The CDR3 nucleotides read TGTGCCAGCAGTCCCGGGACAGGAAAAAGCTACACCTTC. Protein product: CASSPGTGKSYTF.

This clonotype was picked up a small number of times. The rearrangement uses TRBV7-9 and TRBJ1-4; D is perhaps TRBD1 (6 bases). The length of the CDR3 is 14 residues. Trimming pared 5 bases from V and 8 bases from J, leaving 15 bases between. Germline V gene sequence: CDR1 SEHNR, CDR2 FQNEAQ (reference sequence). In DNA, the CDR3 is TGTGCCAGCAGCCCCCCAGGACAGTCCGAAAAACTGTTTTTT. Residues: CASSPPGQSEKLFF.

V gene TRBV28 combines with J gene TRBJ2-1; D is unclear. Germline CDR1 MDHEN, CDR2 SYDVKM. The CDR3 consists of 15 residues. V was cut by 3 bases and J by 0 bases, with 9 bases left in between. The CDR3 protein is CASSFPGRSYNEQFF. DNA of the CDR3: TGTGCCAGCAGTTTCCCGGGCCGCTCCTACAATGAGCAGTTCTTC.

Only one count was recorded for this clonotype. The chain joins TRBV24-1 to TRBJ1-2; D gene ambiguous. The CDR3 runs 13 residues. Per the germline V gene, CDR1 is KGHDR and CDR2 is SFDVKD. V was trimmed by 5 bases and J by 3 bases, leaving 9 bases between them. DNA of the CDR3: TGTGCCACCAGTGGGAGGGAAGACTATGGCTACACCTTC. It encodes CATSGREDYGYTF.

The chain employs TRBV29-1 and TRBJ2-3; TRBD1 matches at 8 bases. The ends lost 0 bases at V and 5 bases at J; junction bases unmatched: 10. Per germline, CDR1 SQVTM and CDR2 ANQGSEA. The CDR3 length is 16 residues. CDR3 residues: CSVEDVAGGRLDTQYF. CDR3 DNA: TGCAGCGTTGAAGATGTGGCAGGGGGCAGGTTAGATACGCAGTATTTT.

This clonotype was detected only a few times. The chain is built from TRBV6-6 and TRBJ2-1; D unclear. The CDR3 is 13 residues long. Germline CDR1 and CDR2: MNHNY and SVGAGI (reference sequence). With 4 bases removed from V and 5 bases from J, the gap between germline ends came to 9 bases. The chain's CDR3 is CASSSPSNNEQFF. The CDR3 region has the DNA TGTGCCAGCAGTTCCCCCTCAAACAATGAGCAGTTCTTC.

V and J are TRBV6-5 and TRBJ2-7, with D perhaps TRBD1 or TRBD2 (7 bases each). Trimming pared 6 bases from V and 6 bases from J, leaving 18 bases between. Per germline, CDR1 MNHEY and CDR2 SVGAGI. CDR3 size: 14 residues. The CDR3: CASRLDRREGEQYF. In DNA form, the CDR3 reads TGTGCCAGCAGACTGGACAGGAGGGAGGGCGAGCAGTACTTC.

The chain links TRBV29-1 to TRBJ2-7; 9 bases are shared with TRBD1. Germline trimming cut 7 bases from V and 2 bases from J; bases unmatched to any gene: 6. The germline V gene has CDR1 SQVTM and CDR2 ANQGSEA. The CDR3 extends over 13 amino acids. CDR3 sequence: CSAGQGLAYEQYF. CDR3 bases: TGCAGCGCCGGACAGGGGTTGGCCTACGAGCAGTACTTC.

On this clonotype itself: At one end the junction does not follow the germline gene, possibly because of a read error. The V and J genes are TRBV6-2 or TRBV6-3 and TRBJ2-4, with D uncertain. The J call is doubtful: the DNA matches TRBJ2-7 better. Germline V CDR1 and CDR2: MNHEY, SVGEGT. The CDR3 is made up of 11 amino acids. The CDR3 reads CTSSWIYEQYF. In DNA form, the CDR3 reads TGTACCAGCAGTTGGATCTACGAGCAGTACTTC.

The chain joins TRBV2 to TRBJ2-7; D is unresolved. The CDR3 runs 12 residues. The germline V and J ends were trimmed by 7 bases and 5 bases, with 12 bases remaining between them. Germline assignment: CDR1 SNHLY and CDR2 FYNNEI. In DNA, the CDR3 is TGTGCCAGCAAAGGGAAGGTTCACGAGCAGTACTTC. It encodes CASKGKVHEQYF.

The sample holds a few counts of this clonotype. The rearrangement links TRBV7-2 to TRBJ1-4; 9 bases are a match to TRBD1. Looked up from germline, CDR1 is SGHTA and CDR2 is FQGNSA. The CDR3 length is 15 residues. The V and J ends lost 5 bases and 7 bases, in that order; junction bases with no gene match: 8. Here the CDR3 reads CASSPGGQGREKLFF. The CDR3 nucleotides read TGTGCCAGCAGCCCCGGGGGACAGGGTCGTGAAAAACTGTTTTTT.

V and J are TRBV7-2 and TRBJ2-5, with D perhaps TRBD2 (5 bases). The CDR3 totals 15 residues. In germline, CDR1 is SGHTA, CDR2 FQGNSA. The V and J ends lost 1 base and 2 bases respectively, with 11 bases between them. This CDR3 reads CASSLEEVWQETQYF. CDR3 nucleotide sequence: TGTGCCAGCAGCTTAGAGGAGGTGTGGCAAGAGACCCAGTACTTC. The full variable domain, with the rest looked up from reference TRBV7-2 and TRBJ2-5, is GAGVSQSPSNKVTEKGKDVELRCDPISGHTALYWYRQSLGQGLEFLIYFQGNSAPDKSGLPSDRFSAERTGGSVSTLTIQRTQQEDSAVYLCASSLEEVWQETQYFGPGTRLLVL.

The V gene is TRBV3-1, the J gene TRBJ1-2; a possible D gene is TRBD1 (5 bases). This CDR3 is built from 13 residues. Trimming took 5 bases from V and 5 from J, leaving 12 bases between them. CDR1 is LGHDT, CDR2 YNNKEL, per germline (reference sequence). CDR3 protein: CASSISGQYGYTF. The DNA for the CDR3 is TGTGCCAGCAGCATAAGCGGACAATATGGCTACACCTTC.

The chain employs TRBV2 and TRBJ2-3; 10 bases are shared with TRBD1. With 6 bases clipped from V and 0 bases from J, the junction kept 9 bases outside the gene matches. The germline CDR1 and CDR2 sequences are SNHLY and FYNNEI. The CDR3 covers 17 residues. The CDR3, as DNA: TGTGCCAGCAGAAGGGACAGGGGACCGTTCAGCACAGATACGCAGTATTTT. Amino acid sequence: CASRRDRGPFSTDTQYF.